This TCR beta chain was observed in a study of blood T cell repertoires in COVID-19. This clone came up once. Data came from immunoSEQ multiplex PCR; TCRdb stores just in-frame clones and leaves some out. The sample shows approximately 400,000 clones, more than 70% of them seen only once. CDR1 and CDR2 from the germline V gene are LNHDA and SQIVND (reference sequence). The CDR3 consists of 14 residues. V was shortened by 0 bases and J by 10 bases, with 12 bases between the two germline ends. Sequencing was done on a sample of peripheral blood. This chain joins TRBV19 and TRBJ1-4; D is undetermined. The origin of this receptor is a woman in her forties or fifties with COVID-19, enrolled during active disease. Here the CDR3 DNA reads TGTGCCAGTAGTATAGATTTCGTTGAGGGAAAACTGTTTTTT. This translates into CASSIDFVEGKLFF.